This TCR beta chain was profiled in a study of blood T cells in healthy people across ages. Healthy Caucasian individuals from Russia aged about 6 to 100 served as donors. Next came a second PCR, run for about 7 to 12 cycles, which used a sample-barcoded 5' primer along with a J-beta primer mix. TCRdb ran MiXCR on the 5' RACE reads and lists one entry per CDR3 protein. The sample holds approximately 600,000 distinct CDR3 sequences, 58% seen once. CDR3 length: 17 amino acids. Germline V gene sequence: CDR1 SGDLS, CDR2 YYNGEE. Germline trimming cut 4 bases from V and 1 base from J; bases unmatched to any gene: 13.

V gene TRBV9 combines with J gene TRBJ2-5; 7 bases are a match to TRBD1. The receptor was isolated from a man aged 60-69 years in good health. Material: blood. This CDR3 reads CASSPDSGTETQETQYF. Written as DNA, the CDR3 is TGTGCCAGCAGCCCCGATTCCGGGACAGAGACCCAAGAGACCCAGTACTTC.